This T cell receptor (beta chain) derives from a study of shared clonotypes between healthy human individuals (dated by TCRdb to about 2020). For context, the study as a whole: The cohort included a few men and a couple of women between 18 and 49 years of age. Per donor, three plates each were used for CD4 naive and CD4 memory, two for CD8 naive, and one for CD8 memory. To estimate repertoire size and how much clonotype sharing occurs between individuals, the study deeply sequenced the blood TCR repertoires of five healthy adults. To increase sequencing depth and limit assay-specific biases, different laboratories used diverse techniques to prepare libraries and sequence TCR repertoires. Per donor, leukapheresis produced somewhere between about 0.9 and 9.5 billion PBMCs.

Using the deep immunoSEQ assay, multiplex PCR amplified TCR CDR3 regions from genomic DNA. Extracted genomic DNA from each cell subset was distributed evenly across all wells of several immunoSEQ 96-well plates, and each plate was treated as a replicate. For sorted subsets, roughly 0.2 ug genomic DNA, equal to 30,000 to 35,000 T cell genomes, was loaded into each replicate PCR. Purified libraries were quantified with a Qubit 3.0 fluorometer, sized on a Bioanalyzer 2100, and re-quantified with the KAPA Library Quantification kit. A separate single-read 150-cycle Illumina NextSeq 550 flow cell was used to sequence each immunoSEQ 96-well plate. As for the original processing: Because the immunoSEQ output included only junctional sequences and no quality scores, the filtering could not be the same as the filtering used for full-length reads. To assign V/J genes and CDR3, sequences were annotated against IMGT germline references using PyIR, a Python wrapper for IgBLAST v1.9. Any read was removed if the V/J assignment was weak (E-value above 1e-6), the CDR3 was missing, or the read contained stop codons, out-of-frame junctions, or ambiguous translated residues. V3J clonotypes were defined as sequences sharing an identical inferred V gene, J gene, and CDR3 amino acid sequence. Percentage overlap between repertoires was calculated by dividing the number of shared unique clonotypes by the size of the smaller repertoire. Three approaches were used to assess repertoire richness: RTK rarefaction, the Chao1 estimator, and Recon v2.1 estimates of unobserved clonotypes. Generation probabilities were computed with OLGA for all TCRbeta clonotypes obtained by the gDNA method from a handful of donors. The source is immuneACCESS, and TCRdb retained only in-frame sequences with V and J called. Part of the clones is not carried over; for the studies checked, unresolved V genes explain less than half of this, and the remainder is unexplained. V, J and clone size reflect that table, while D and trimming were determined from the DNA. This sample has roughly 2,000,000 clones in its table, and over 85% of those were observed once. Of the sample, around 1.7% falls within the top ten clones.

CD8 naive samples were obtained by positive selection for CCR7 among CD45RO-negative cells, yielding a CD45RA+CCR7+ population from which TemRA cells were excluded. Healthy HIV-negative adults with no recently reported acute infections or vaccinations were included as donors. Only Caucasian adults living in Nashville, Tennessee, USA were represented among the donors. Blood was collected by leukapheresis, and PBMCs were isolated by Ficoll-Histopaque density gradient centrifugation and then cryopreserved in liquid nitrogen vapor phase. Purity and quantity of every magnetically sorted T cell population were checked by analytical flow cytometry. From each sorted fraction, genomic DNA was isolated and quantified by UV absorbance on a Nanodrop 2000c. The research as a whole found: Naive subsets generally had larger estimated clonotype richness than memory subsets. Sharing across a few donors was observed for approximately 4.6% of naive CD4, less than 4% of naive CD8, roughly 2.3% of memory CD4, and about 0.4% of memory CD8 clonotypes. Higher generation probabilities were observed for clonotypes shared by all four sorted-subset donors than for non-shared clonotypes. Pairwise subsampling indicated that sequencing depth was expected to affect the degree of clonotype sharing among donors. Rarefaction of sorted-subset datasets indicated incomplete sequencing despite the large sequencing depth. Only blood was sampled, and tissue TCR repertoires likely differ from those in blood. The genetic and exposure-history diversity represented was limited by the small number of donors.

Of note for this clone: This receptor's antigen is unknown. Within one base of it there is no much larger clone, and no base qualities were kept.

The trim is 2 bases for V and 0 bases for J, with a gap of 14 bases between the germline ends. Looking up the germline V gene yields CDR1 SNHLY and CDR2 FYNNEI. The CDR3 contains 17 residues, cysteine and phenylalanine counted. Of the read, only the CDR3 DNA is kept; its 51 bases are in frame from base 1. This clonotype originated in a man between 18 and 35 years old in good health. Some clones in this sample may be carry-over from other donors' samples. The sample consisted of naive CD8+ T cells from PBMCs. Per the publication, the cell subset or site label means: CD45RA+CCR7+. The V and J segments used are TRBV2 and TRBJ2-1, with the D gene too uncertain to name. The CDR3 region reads CASSEPAWVSSYNEQFF. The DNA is TGTGCCAGCAGTGAACCGGCGTGGGTCAGCTCCTACAATGAGCAGTTCTTC.